This T cell receptor beta chain was profiled in a study of regulatory T cells in long-lasting Graves disease. This clonotype was seen a few times. The antigen remains unidentified. Libraries of TCR beta came from iRepertoire HTBI primers plus Arm-PCR of CDR3 regions. MiXCR was run by TCRdb on the multiplex PCR reads, yielding one entry per CDR3 protein. The repertoire holds 530,000 or so distinct CDR3 sequences, with approximately 13% as singletons. Indicated time point: newly diagnosed GD, antithyroid drugs for less than 3 months. The authors made the TCR library using RNA they extracted from PBMCs. Study findings and constraints: What was studied was peripheral blood only, and not thyroid tissue.

These same data were also listed under a study on T cells in Graves' hyperthyroidism and ophthalmopathy.

The material was peripheral blood mononuclear cells (PBMCs), obtained at new diagnosis, from a patient treated with antithyroid drugs. The TCR originated in a man aged 30 to 45 with Graves disease.

Here the CDR3 DNA reads TGTGCCAGTAGTATCGGCGGGGCGAGCGCCAGGAATGAGCAGTTCTTC. This sequence encodes CASSIGGASARNEQFF. This rearrangement joins TRBV19 to TRBJ2-1; possibly TRBD2 for D (6 bases). This CDR3 contains 16 residues. V shed 3 bases and J shed 7 bases, with 19 bases lying between them. CDR1 LNHDA and CDR2 SQIVND come from the germline V gene (reference sequence).